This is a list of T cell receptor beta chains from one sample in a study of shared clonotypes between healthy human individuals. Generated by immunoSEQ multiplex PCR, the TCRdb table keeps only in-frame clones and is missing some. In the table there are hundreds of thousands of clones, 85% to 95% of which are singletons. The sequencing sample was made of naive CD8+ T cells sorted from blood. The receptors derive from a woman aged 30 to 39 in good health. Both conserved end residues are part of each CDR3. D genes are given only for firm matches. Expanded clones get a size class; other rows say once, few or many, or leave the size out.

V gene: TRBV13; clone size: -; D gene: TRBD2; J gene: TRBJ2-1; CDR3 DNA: TGTGCCAGCAGTCATAGCGGGTCCTACAATGAGCAGTTCTTC; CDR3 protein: CASSHSGSYNEQFF
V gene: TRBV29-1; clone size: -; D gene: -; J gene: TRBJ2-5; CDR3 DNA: TGCAGCGTTGCAGCCCCAATAGAGCAGTACTTC; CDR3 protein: CSVAAPIEQYF
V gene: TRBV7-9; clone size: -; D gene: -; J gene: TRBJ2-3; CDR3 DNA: TGTGCCAGCAGCTTAGGGAAAGATACGCAGTATTTT; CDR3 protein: CASSLGKDTQYF
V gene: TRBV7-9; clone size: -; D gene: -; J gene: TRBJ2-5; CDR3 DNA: TGTGCCAGCAGCAATGAGGGATCGGAGACCCAGTACTTC; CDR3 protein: CASSNEGSETQYF
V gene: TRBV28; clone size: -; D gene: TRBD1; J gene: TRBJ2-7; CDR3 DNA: TGTGCCAGCACCCCGGGACAGTCGGGCTCCTACGAGCAGTACTTC; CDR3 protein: CASTPGQSGSYEQYF
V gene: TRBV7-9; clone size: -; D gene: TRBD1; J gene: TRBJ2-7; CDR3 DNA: TGTGCCAGCAGCTTCACAGGGGTCCCGGACGAGCAGTACTTC; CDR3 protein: CASSFTGVPDEQYF
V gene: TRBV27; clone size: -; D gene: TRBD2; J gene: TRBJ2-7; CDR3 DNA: TGTGCCAGCAGGGGGGGGACGGGACCCTACGAGCAGTACTTC; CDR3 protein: CASRGGTGPYEQYF
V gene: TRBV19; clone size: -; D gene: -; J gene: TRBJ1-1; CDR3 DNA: TGTGCCAGTAGTATTGGCCCGAACACTGAAGCTTTCTTT; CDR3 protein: CASSIGPNTEAFF
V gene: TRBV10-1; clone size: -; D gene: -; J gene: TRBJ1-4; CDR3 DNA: TGCGCCAGCAGAAGGACAGTCTTTAATGAAAAACTGTTTTTT; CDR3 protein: CASRRTVFNEKLFF
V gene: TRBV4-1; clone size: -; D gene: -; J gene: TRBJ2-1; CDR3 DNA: TGCGCCAGCAGCCAAGAGGGAAATGAGCAGTTCTTC; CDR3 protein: CASSQEGNEQFF
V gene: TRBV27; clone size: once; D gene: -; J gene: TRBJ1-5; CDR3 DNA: TGTGCCAGCAGCCTCGGGAGCAATCAGCCCCAGCATTTT; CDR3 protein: CASSLGSNQPQHF
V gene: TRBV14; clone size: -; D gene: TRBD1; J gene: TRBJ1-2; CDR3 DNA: TGTGCCAGCAGCTCTCGGACAGGGACGTATGGCTACACCTTC; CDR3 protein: CASSSRTGTYGYTF
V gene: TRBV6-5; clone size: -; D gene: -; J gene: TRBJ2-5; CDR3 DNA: TGTGCCAGCCGGGCTCATAATCAGGACCAAGAGACCCAGTACTTC; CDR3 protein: CASRAHNQDQETQYF
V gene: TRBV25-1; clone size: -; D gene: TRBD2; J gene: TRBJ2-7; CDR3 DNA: TGTGCCAGCAGTTTAGGGCTAGCGGCATCCTACGAGCAGTACTTC; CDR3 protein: CASSLGLAASYEQYF
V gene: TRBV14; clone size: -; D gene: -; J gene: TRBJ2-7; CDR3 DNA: TGTGCCAGCAGCCAAGGTGGCGAGCAGTACTTC; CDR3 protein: CASSQGGEQYF
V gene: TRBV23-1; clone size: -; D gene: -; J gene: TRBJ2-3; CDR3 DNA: TGCGCCAGCAGGGACGAGGAGGAGCGGGTTAACACAGATACGCAGTATTTT; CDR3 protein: CASRDEEERVNTDTQYF
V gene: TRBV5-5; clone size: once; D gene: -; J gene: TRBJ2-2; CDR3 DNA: TGTGCCAGCAGCTTTCCCGAAACCGGGGAGCTGTTTTTT; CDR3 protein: CASSFPETGELFF
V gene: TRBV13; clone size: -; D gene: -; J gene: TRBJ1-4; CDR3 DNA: TGTGCCAGCAGCTTAGTCACCGGGTCCCCTTCCCCTAATGAAAAACTGTTTTTT; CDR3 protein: CASSLVTGSPSPNEKLFF
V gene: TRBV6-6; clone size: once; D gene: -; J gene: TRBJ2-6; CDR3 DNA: TGTGCCAGCACACGGGGCTCTGGGGCCAACGTCCTGACTTTC; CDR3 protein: CASTRGSGANVLTF
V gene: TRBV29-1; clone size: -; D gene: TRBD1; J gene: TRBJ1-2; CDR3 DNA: TGCAGCGTTGGGGACAGGGGGGTCTATGGCTACACCTTC; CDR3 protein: CSVGDRGVYGYTF
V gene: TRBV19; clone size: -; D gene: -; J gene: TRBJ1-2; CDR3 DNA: TGTGCCAGTAGTCCCGGAAGACTCTATGGCTACACCTTC; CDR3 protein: CASSPGRLYGYTF
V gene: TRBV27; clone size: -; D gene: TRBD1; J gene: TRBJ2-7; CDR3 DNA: TGTGCCAGCAGTTTACTTGGGACAGGGCTGTACGAGCAGTACTTC; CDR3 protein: CASSLLGTGLYEQYF
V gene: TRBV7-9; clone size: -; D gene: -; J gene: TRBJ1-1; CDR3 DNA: TGTGCCAGCACCTTTACCGGGGGGGACACTGAAGCTTTCTTT; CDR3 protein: CASTFTGGDTEAFF
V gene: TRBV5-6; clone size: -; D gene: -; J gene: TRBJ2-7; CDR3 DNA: TGTGCCAGCAGACCAAAGGGGGCGGGGGAGCAGTACTTC; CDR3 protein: CASRPKGAGEQYF
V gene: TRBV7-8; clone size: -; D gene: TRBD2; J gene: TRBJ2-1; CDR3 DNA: TGTGCCAGCAGCTTAGTGGCAACTAGCGATGAGCAGTTCTTC; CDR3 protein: CASSLVATSDEQFF
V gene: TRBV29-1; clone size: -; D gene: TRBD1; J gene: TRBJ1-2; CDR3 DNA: TGCAGCGTTGAAACCGGGACAGCTTATGGCTACACCTTC; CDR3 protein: CSVETGTAYGYTF
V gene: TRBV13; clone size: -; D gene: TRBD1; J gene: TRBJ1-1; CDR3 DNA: TGTGCCAGCAGCCCCTCCCTCAGGACAGGGGACACTGAAGCTTTCTTT; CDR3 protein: CASSPSLRTGDTEAFF
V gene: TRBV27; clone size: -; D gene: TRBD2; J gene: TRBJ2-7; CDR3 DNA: TGTGCCAGCAGTTTTCAAGCGGGAGCGATCTACGAGCAGTACTTC; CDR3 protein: CASSFQAGAIYEQYF
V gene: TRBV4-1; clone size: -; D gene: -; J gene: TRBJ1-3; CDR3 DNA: TGCGCCAGCAGCCAAGGGGGATGGCCCGCTTCTGGAAACACCATATATTTT; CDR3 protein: CASSQGGWPASGNTIYF
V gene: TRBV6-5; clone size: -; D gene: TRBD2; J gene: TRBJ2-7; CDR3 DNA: TGTGCCAGCAGATTGACTAGCGGGATGGGCGACGAGCAGTACTTC; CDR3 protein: CASRLTSGMGDEQYF
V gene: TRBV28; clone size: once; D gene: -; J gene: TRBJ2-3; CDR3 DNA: TGTGCCAGCAGTTTTGTCGGGGGAGATGATACGCAGTATTTT; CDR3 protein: CASSFVGGDDTQYF
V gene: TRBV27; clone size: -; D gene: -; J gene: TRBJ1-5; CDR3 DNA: TGTGCCAGCAGGACTTCAACAAGCTCCAGCAATCAGCCCCAGCATTTT; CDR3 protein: CASRTSTSSSNQPQHF
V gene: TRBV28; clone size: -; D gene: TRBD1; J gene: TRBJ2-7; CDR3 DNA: TGTGCCAGCACCCTTGGGACAGGGTCCCACGAGCAGTACTTC; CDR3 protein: CASTLGTGSHEQYF
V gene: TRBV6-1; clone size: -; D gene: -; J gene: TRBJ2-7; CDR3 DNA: TGTGCCAGCAGTGAGAACGGGGCTGAGTACTTC; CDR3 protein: CASSENGAEYF
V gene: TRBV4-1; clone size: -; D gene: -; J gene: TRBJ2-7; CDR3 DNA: TGCGCCAGCAGCCTCGACCTAGAAACTATCTACGAGCAGTACTTC; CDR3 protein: CASSLDLETIYEQYF
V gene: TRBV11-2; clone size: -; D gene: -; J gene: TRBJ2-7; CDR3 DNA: TGTGCCAGCAGCTTAGATCAGGGGGGTTACTACGAGCAGTACTTC; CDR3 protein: CASSLDQGGYYEQYF
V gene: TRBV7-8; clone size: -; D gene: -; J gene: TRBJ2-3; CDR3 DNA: TGTGCCAGCAGCTTAAGGATTGGGGGCACAGATACGCAGTATTTT; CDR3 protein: CASSLRIGGTDTQYF
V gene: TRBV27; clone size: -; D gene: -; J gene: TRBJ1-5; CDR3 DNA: TGTGCCAGCAGTCCACAGGGTAGCAATCAGCCCCAGCATTTT; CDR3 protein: CASSPQGSNQPQHF
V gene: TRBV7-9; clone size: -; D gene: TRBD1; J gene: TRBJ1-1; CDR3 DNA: TGTGCCAGCAGTGGGACAGATAACACTGAAGCTTTCTTT; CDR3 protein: CASSGTDNTEAFF
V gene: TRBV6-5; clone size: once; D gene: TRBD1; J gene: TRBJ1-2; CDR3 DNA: TGTGCCAGCAGTTACACAGGGGGTGATGGCTACACCTTC; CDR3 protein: CASSYTGGDGYTF